Following are 31 T cell receptor beta chains from one sample sequenced in a study of T cell therapy after organ transplantation. Antigen specificity for these receptors is unknown. Using immunoSEQ multiplex PCR, the repertoire was profiled, and TCRdb retains in-frame clones only, with some absent. The sample lists 44,000 or so clones; about 95% were seen once. This material consisted of CD8+ T cells from blood, taken before autologous CMV-specific T cell therapy. These receptors were taken from a human patient who had received a solid organ transplant and had CMV disease.

This clone has just one count. The chain is built from TRBV27 and TRBJ1-5; D possibly corresponds to TRBD1 (5 bases). The CDR3 is 15 amino acids. Trimming left V 1 base short and J 4 bases short, with 11 bases between. Germline CDR1 reads MNHEY; CDR2 reads SMNVEV (reference sequence). CDR3 protein: CASSLWAGSNQPQHF. CDR3 coding DNA: TGTGCCAGCAGTTTATGGGCAGGGAGTAATCAGCCCCAGCATTTT.

The rearrangement uses TRBV4-1 and TRBJ2-1; 7 positions agree with TRBD1. From germline, CDR1 is MGHRA and CDR2 YSYEKL. The CDR3 sequence is 15 residues long. Unmatched junction bases numbered 6, after V lost 3 bases and J lost 4 bases. The CDR3 DNA reads TGCGCCAGCAGCCAGAGCAAGGACAGGTACAATGAGCAGTTCTTC. This translates into CASSQSKDRYNEQFF.

The chain is built from TRBV5-4 and TRBJ1-5; D is undetermined. This CDR3 spans 13 amino acids. The germline V gene has CDR1 SGHNT and CDR2 YYREEE (reference sequence). V was trimmed by 0 bases and J by 5 bases, leaving 6 bases between them. The CDR3 DNA sequence: TGTGCCAGCAGCTTGGCCGGCCATCAGCCCCAGCATTTT. It translates to CASSLAGHQPQHF. Based on the CDR3 plus reference TRBV5-4 and TRBJ1-5, the full variable domain is ETGVTQSPTHLIKTRGQQVTLRCSSQSGHNTVSWYQQALGQGPQFIFQYYREEENGRGNFPPRFSGLQFPNYSSELNVNALELDDSALYLCASSLAGHQPQHFGDGTRLSIL.

V is TRBV13 and J is TRBJ2-5; D unclear. Germline V lookup: CDR1 PRHDT, CDR2 FYEKMQ (reference sequence). V was clipped by 10 bases and J by 1 base, with 10 bases between them. The CDR3 loop spans 12 amino acids. This CDR3 is CATAAGQETQYF. CDR3 DNA sequence: TGTGCCACGGCGGCCGGCCAAGAGACCCAGTACTTC.

The rearrangement links TRBV5-1 to TRBJ2-3; TRBD2 aligns across 7 bases. The J segment lost 1 base and the V segment lost 4 bases, leaving 12 bases of the junction unmatched. The CDR3 consists of 17 residues. Per the germline V gene, CDR1 is SGHRS and CDR2 is YFSETQ. Here the CDR3 reads CASSPPNAGEGTDTQYF. Written as DNA, the CDR3 is TGCGCCAGCAGCCCTCCCAACGCGGGAGAGGGCACAGATACGCAGTATTTT. The variable domain in full, completed from reference TRBV5-1 and TRBJ2-3, reads KAGVTQTPRYLIKTRGQQVTLSCSPISGHRSVSWYQQTPGQGLQFLFEYFSETQRNKGNFPGRFSGRQFSNSRSEMNVSTLELGDSALYLCASSPPNAGEGTDTQYFGPGTRLTVL.

The chain employs TRBV12-5 and TRBJ1-1; TRBD1 matches 7 bases. The length of the CDR3 is 18 residues. Germline CDR1 LGHNT, CDR2 FRNRAP. The ends lost 0 bases at V and 2 bases at J; junction bases unmatched: 12. In DNA form, the CDR3 reads TGTGCTAGTGGTTTGGTAGGTAGCGGCAGGGGGTCTAACACTGAAGCTTTCTTT. It is translated as CASGLVGSGRGSNTEAFF.

The chain employs TRBV27 and TRBJ2-2, with 7 nucleotides matching TRBD2. Trimming took 1 base from V and 0 from J; bases not matched to a gene: 11. Germline CDR1 is MNHEY and CDR2 is SMNVEV (reference sequence). This CDR3 region has 19 residues. CDR3 amino acids: CASSLFYSGEGSNTGELFF. DNA of the CDR3: TGTGCCAGCAGTTTATTTTATAGTGGGGAGGGGTCGAACACCGGGGAGCTGTTTTTT.

This chain's CDR3 is CAISDELARNNEQFF. The DNA of the CDR3 is TGTGCCATCAGTGACGAACTAGCACGCAACAATGAGCAGTTCTTC. The chain couples TRBV10-3 to TRBJ2-1; a weak D match, TRBD2 (6 bases). The germline CDR1 and CDR2 sequences are ENHRY and SYGVKD. The V and J ends lost 3 bases and 5 bases respectively, with 14 bases between them. This CDR3 comprises 15 residues.

The chain is built from TRBV4-3 and TRBJ2-7, with D possibly being TRBD1 (6 bases). Germline V gives CDR1 LGHNA, CDR2 YSLEER. Trimming left V 0 bases short and J 3 bases short, with 12 bases between. The CDR3 has 15 amino acids. CDR3 sequence: CASSQDVGDNYEQYF. The CDR3 bases are TGCGCCAGCAGCCAAGATGTTGGGGACAACTACGAGCAGTACTTC.

The genes are TRBV7-6 and TRBJ2-1; tentatively, D is TRBD2 (5 bases). The CDR3 has 15 residues. CDR1 is SGHVS and CDR2 is FNYEAQ in the germline V gene. Trimming cost V 2 bases and J 4 bases, with 12 bases left between them. The CDR3 nucleotides read TGTGCCAGCAGCTTAATTGGCAGCGGATACAATGAGCAGTTCTTC. Translation gives CASSLIGSGYNEQFF.

This chain connects TRBV9 to TRBJ2-7; 11 bases fit TRBD1. From germline, CDR1 is SGDLS and CDR2 YYNGEE. There are 15 residues in the CDR3. V trimming: 0 bases; J trimming: 4 bases; junction bases outside the gene matches: 3. This CDR3 reads CASSVGGTGGYEQYF. The CDR3 coding sequence is TGTGCCAGCAGCGTAGGAGGGACAGGGGGATACGAGCAGTACTTC.

The chain employs TRBV19 and TRBJ2-2; TRBD1 matches at 8 bases. The CDR3 loop spans 13 amino acids. The J segment lost 7 bases and the V segment lost 7 bases, leaving 5 bases of the junction unmatched. CDR1 LNHDA and CDR2 SQIVND come from the germline V gene (reference sequence). The CDR3 is CASKDRAGGELFF. The CDR3 DNA reads TGTGCCAGTAAGGACAGGGCGGGCGGGGAGCTGTTTTTT.

This chain joins TRBV7-9 and TRBJ2-7; TRBD1 matches at 7 bases. This CDR3 has 16 amino acids. The germline CDR1 and CDR2 sequences are SEHNR and FQNEAQ (reference sequence). The V gene end was trimmed by 4 bases and the J gene end by 0 bases; junction bases not matched to a gene: 9. CDR3 sequence: CASSYLPGQTSYEQYF. The CDR3 DNA follows: TGTGCCAGCAGCTATCTCCCGGGACAGACCTCCTACGAGCAGTACTTC.

As regards this clone: A junction end diverges from the germline sequence, so it may reflect a read error. The chain has TRBV6-5 and TRBJ2-7; 9 bases agree with TRBD2. The V gene's germline CDR1 is MNHEY and CDR2 SVGAGI. This CDR3 contains 16 residues. CDR3 in amino acids: CASSYSPSGTSSEQYF. The CDR3 bases are TGTGCCAGCAGTTACTCGCCTAGCGGGACTTCCTCCGAGCAGTACTTC.

The chain recombines TRBV6-1 with TRBJ2-3; 8 bases agree with TRBD1. Germline V gives CDR1 MNHNS, CDR2 SASEGT. The CDR3 has 15 amino acids. J gave up 0 bases and V 6 bases, and 5 bases lay outside the gene matches. The CDR3, as DNA: TGTGCCAGCAGATTCGGACAGGGTAGCACAGATACGCAGTATTTT. Its protein product is CASRFGQGSTDTQYF.

The chain uses TRBV10-2 and TRBJ1-5, with D uncertain. Trimming removed 3 bases at V and 3 bases at J, with 15 bases between. Germline V gene lookup returns CDR1 WSHSY and CDR2 SAAADI. This CDR3 region has 16 residues. The CDR3 loop is CASSDLEDRYNQPQHF. CDR3 bases: TGCGCCAGCAGTGACTTGGAAGACCGATACAATCAGCCCCAGCATTTT.

The DNA for the CDR3 is TGTGCCAGCAGCTCGGCCTCGGGGGCCAGTGAAAAACTGTTTTTT. Translating it yields CASSSASGASEKLFF. This sequence joins TRBV9 and TRBJ1-4; D might be TRBD1 (6 bases). Germline loops: CDR1 SGDLS, CDR2 YYNGEE. V was trimmed by 4 bases and J by 7 bases, leaving 17 bases between them. This CDR3 contains 15 residues.

The chain carries TRBV19 and TRBJ2-3, with TRBD1 matching over 9 bases. V was pared by 6 bases and J by 0 bases, with 13 bases of the junction left unmatched. This CDR3 comprises 18 residues. Per germline, CDR1 LNHDA and CDR2 SQIVND (reference sequence). The CDR3 DNA reads as TGTGCCAGTAGCTATACTCCGGGACAGGGCTTTAGCACAGATACGCAGTATTTT. Protein sequence: CASSYTPGQGFSTDTQYF.

V and J are TRBV2 and TRBJ2-3; D might be TRBD1 or TRBD2, each matching 5 bases. Germline V gene lookup returns CDR1 SNHLY and CDR2 FYNNEI. Deletions cut 4 bases from V and 3 bases from J, with 20 bases between. The CDR3 extends over 17 amino acids. The DNA for the CDR3 is TGTGCCAGCAGTGCCCTTACGGTAGGGTGGGGGACAGATACGCAGTATTTT. Its protein product is CASSALTVGWGTDTQYF.

The chain joins TRBV6-6 to TRBJ1-5; possibly TRBD1 for D (6 bases). Germline V gene data show CDR1 as MNHNY and CDR2 as SVGAGI (reference sequence). The CDR3 extends over 14 amino acids. Trimming took 2 bases from V and 6 from J, leaving 11 bases between them. The CDR3 loop reads CASSYGGAGQPQHF. For the CDR3, the DNA is TGTGCCAGCAGTTACGGGGGGGCAGGTCAGCCCCAGCATTTT.

The rearrangement joins TRBV29-1 to TRBJ2-7; D possibly corresponds to TRBD1 (5 bases). This CDR3 is 11 amino acids long. The germline V gene has CDR1 SQVTM and CDR2 ANQGSEA. Trimming stripped 6 bases from V and 4 bases from J, with 10 bases between. CDR3 in amino acids: CSVDDSYEQYF. The CDR3 DNA sequence: TGCAGCGTGGACGACAGTTACGAGCAGTACTTC.

V gene TRBV6-4 combines with J gene TRBJ1-1, with D perhaps TRBD1 (5 bases). The CDR3 extends over 14 amino acids. The germline gives CDR1 MRHNA, CDR2 SNTAGT. V lost 0 bases and J 5 bases, leaving 10 bases between the germline ends. The CDR3 region has the DNA TGTGCCAGCAGTGACTCAGGACATTCGACTGAAGCTTTCTTT. Amino acid sequence: CASSDSGHSTEAFF.

The CDR3 nucleotides read TGTGCCAGCAGCTTTGGGCAGGGGGCTTTGCATGAGCAGTTCTTC. This gives the protein CASSFGQGALHEQFF. This chain uses TRBV7-9 with TRBJ2-1, with TRBD1 identical over 8 bases. Germline V gene data show CDR1 as SEHNR and CDR2 as FQNEAQ (reference sequence). The CDR3 covers 15 residues. The V gene end was trimmed by 3 bases and the J gene end by 8 bases; junction bases not matched to a gene: 9.

V is TRBV15 and J is TRBJ1-5; D is unresolved. CDR1 and CDR2 from the germline V gene are LNHNV and YYDKDF (reference sequence). Trimming stripped 0 bases from V and 0 bases from J, with 12 bases between. The length of the CDR3 is 17 residues. CDR3 sequence: CATSRDGPLYSNQPQHF. The CDR3 region has the DNA TGTGCCACCAGCAGAGATGGGCCCCTATATAGCAATCAGCCCCAGCATTTT.

The V and J genes are TRBV6-5 and TRBJ2-1; 10 nucleotides line up with TRBD2. This CDR3 has 15 residues. V shed 2 bases and J 4 bases; nucleotides not matched to a gene: 2. Germline V gene data show CDR1 as MNHEY and CDR2 as SVGAGI. The CDR3, as DNA: TGTGCCAGCAGTTACGGACTAGCGGTTTACAATGAGCAGTTCTTC. Its translation is CASSYGLAVYNEQFF.

The rearrangement links TRBV11-2 to TRBJ2-7, with 11 positions matching TRBD2. Germline CDR1 SGHAT, CDR2 FQNNGV. After removal of 6 bases from V and 7 bases from J, the junction contained 5 bases not matched to a gene. The CDR3 covers 13 residues. For the CDR3, the DNA is TGTGCCAGCAGGGGGACTAGCGGTGGTGAGCAGTACTTC. Its protein product is CASRGTSGGEQYF.

The chain combines TRBV5-4 with TRBJ1-2; 10 bases line up with TRBD1. Losses at the gene ends were 4 bases for V and 6 bases for J; bases not matched to a gene: 15. The CDR3 covers 17 residues. Looked up from germline, CDR1 is SGHNT and CDR2 is YYREEE (reference sequence). CDR3 sequence reads: CASSVEMTGGLRDGYTF. In DNA form, the CDR3 reads TGTGCCAGCAGCGTTGAGATGACAGGGGGCCTCAGGGATGGCTACACCTTC. The entire variable domain, with the rest obtained from reference TRBV5-4 and TRBJ1-2, is as follows: ETGVTQSPTHLIKTRGQQVTLRCSSQSGHNTVSWYQQALGQGPQFIFQYYREEENGRGNFPPRFSGLQFPNYSSELNVNALELDDSALYLCASSVEMTGGLRDGYTFGSGTRLTVV.

The rearrangement links TRBV4-1 to TRBJ1-5, with D hard to call. V lost 2 bases to trimming and J lost 5 bases, with 10 bases between them. The CDR3 is 14 amino acids. Germline V gene lookup returns CDR1 MGHRA and CDR2 YSYEKL. In DNA form, the CDR3 reads TGCGCCAGCAGCCAACAGGACGGTGATCAGCCCCAGCATTTT. Translation: CASSQQDGDQPQHF.

This chain connects TRBV19 to TRBJ1-2, with D possibly matching TRBD1 (5 bases). The V gene's germline CDR1 is LNHDA and CDR2 SQIVND (reference sequence). Trimming cost V 3 bases and J 4 bases, with 9 bases left between them. This CDR3 contains 13 residues. The CDR3 is CASSIGRAYGYTF. The CDR3 region has the DNA TGTGCCAGTAGTATCGGCAGGGCCTATGGCTACACCTTC.

V is TRBV10-1 and J is TRBJ2-7, with D possibly TRBD2 on 5 matching bases. There are 14 residues in the CDR3. The germline V gene encodes CDR1 WNHNN and CDR2 SYGVQD (reference sequence). The germline V and J ends were trimmed by 2 bases and 1 base, with 9 bases remaining between them. CDR3 amino acids: CASSEARDSYEQYF. The CDR3 DNA is TGCGCCAGCAGTGAGGCCCGGGATTCCTACGAGCAGTACTTC.

The V call is TRBV12-5, the J call TRBJ1-3; D unresolved. Per germline, CDR1 LGHNT and CDR2 FRNRAP. V was pared by 1 base and J by 0 bases, with 13 bases between. The CDR3 totals 17 residues. CDR3 nucleotide sequence: TGTGCTAGTGGTTTGGCCCCAAAGACATCCTCTGGAAACACCATATATTTT. This encodes CASGLAPKTSSGNTIYF.